This T cell receptor (beta chain) was recovered during a study of T cell responses to AZD1222 COVID-19 vaccine. Study findings and constraints: Researchers took repertoire samples only after the peak T cell response had come.

Trimming stripped 2 bases from V and 12 bases from J, with 11 bases between. The CDR3 runs to 12 residues. In germline, CDR1 is MNHEY, CDR2 SVGEGT. On this clone itself: Its antigen is currently unknown.

The method was immunoSEQ multiplex PCR; TCRdb's version includes in-frame clones alone and lacks a portion of them. The table lists 80,000 to 130,000 clones, 87% of them singletons, with 3.3% in the top ten. The receptor was derived from an adult in good health. V gene TRBV6-2 or TRBV6-3 combines with J gene TRBJ2-1, with D perhaps given as TRBD1 or TRBD2 (6 bases each). The material was peripheral blood, obtained on day 0 of AZD1222 vaccination. CDR3 amino acids: CASSYTEGGQFF. The CDR3 coding sequence is TGTGCCAGCAGTTACACGGAGGGGGGGCAGTTCTTC.